This entry lists 11 T cell receptor beta chains sequenced from one sample in a study of cytomegalovirus exposure and HLA in healthy donors. TCRdb's table, derived via immunoSEQ multiplex PCR, lists solely in-frame clones and lacks some. The table shows 110,000 to 150,000 clones, with approximately 89% occurring only once. Sequencing was performed on PBMCs. The receptors come from a woman younger than 35 in good health and CMV-seropositive.

V and J are TRBV4-1 and TRBJ1-1; 8 nucleotides match TRBD1. J lost 1 base, V lost 2 bases, and 9 bases had no gene match. The CDR3 covers 17 residues. CDR1 and CDR2 (germline): MGHRA, YSYEKL. CDR3 DNA: TGCGCCAGCAGCCAAAAACACGGACAGGGAACGAACACTGAAGCTTTCTTT. It specifies CASSQKHGQGTNTEAFF.

This clone was observed a single time. The chain carries TRBV5-1 and TRBJ2-1, with 15 bases matching TRBD2. The V segment lost 0 bases and the J segment 6 bases; nucleotides outside the gene matches: 7. This CDR3 region has 18 residues. Per the germline V gene, CDR1 is SGHRS and CDR2 is YFSETQ. CDR3 sequence (DNA): TGCGCCAGCAGCTTGGCCCGAGGACTAGCGGGGGGGTCCAATGAGCAGTTCTTC. It yields the protein CASSLARGLAGGSNEQFF.

The rearrangement joins TRBV19 to TRBJ2-2; 10 positions match TRBD2. Germline assignment: CDR1 LNHDA and CDR2 SQIVND (reference sequence). This CDR3 comprises 17 residues. Trimming at V came to 5 bases and at J to 7 bases, leaving 13 bases not matched to a gene. The CDR3: CASSLQGLAGVYGELFF. DNA for the CDR3: TGTGCCAGTAGTCTCCAGGGGCTAGCGGGGGTTTACGGGGAGCTGTTTTTT.

The chain's CDR3 is CASSLDRGPYEQYF. The CDR3 region has the DNA TGTGCCAGCAGCTTGGACAGGGGCCCCTACGAGCAGTACTTC. The chain recombines TRBV7-8 with TRBJ2-7; TRBD1 aligns across 9 bases. The germline gives CDR1 SGHVS, CDR2 FQNEAQ. The CDR3 extends over 14 amino acids. J gave up 2 bases and V 3 bases, and 2 bases lay outside the gene matches. Full variable domain (remainder filled in from reference TRBV7-8 and TRBJ2-7): GAGVSQSPRYKVAKRGQDVALRCDPISGHVSLFWYQQALGQGPEFLTYFQNEAQLDKSGLPSDRFFAERPEGSVSTLKIQRTQQEDSAVYLCASSLDRGPYEQYFGPGTRLTVT.

The rearrangement uses TRBV7-9 and TRBJ2-7; TRBD1 aligns across 7 bases. There are 15 residues in the CDR3. Germline CDR1 reads SEHNR; CDR2 reads FQNEAQ (reference sequence). The J segment lost 4 bases and the V segment lost 1 base, leaving 7 bases of the junction unmatched. CDR3 sequence reads: CASSLGQGDLYEQYF. CDR3 coding DNA: TGTGCCAGCAGCTTAGGGCAGGGGGATCTATACGAGCAGTACTTC. Combining the CDR3 with reference TRBV7-9 and TRBJ2-7 gives the whole variable domain DTGVSQNPRHKITKRGQNVTFRCDPISEHNRLYWYRQTLGQGPEFLTYFQNEAQLEKSRLLSDRFSAERPKGSFSTLEIQRTEQGDSAMYLCASSLGQGDLYEQYFGPGTRLTVT.

This clone showed up just once. The rearrangement joins TRBV11-1 to TRBJ2-7; 13 bases agree with TRBD2. Germline V gives CDR1 SGHAT, CDR2 FQDESV (reference sequence). The length of the CDR3 is 17 residues. Trimming took 4 bases from V and 0 from J; bases not matched to a gene: 6. DNA for the CDR3: TGTGCCAGCAGCTCAAGGACTAGCGGGGGCCGCTCCTACGAGCAGTACTTC. Amino acid sequence: CASSSRTSGGRSYEQYF.

The V gene is TRBV29-1, the J gene TRBJ2-7, with D possibly matching TRBD1 (7 bases). Germline CDR1 is SQVTM and CDR2 is ANQGSEA. V gave up 3 bases and J gave up 7 bases, with 13 bases separating them. The CDR3 runs 12 residues. CDR3 protein: CSVERQGGEQYF. As DNA, the CDR3 is TGCAGCGTTGAGCGCCAGGGGGGAGAGCAGTACTTC.

The chain combines TRBV21-1 with TRBJ1-4. TRBV21-1 is given as a pseudogene. The CDR3 length is 12 residues. CDR3: CANSGRGEKLFF. CDR3 bases: TGTGCCAACTCGGGACGGGGGGAAAAACTGTTTTTT.

The chain joins TRBV28 to TRBJ1-6; D not resolved. The CDR3 totals 15 residues. V lost 6 bases and J 4 bases, leaving 13 bases between the germline ends. CDR1 is MDHEN, CDR2 SYDVKM, per germline. The CDR3 bases are TGTGCCAGCAGACCACCCGAGTCTTATAATTCACCCCTCCACTTT. Its translation: CASRPPESYNSPLHF.

The chain couples TRBV27 to TRBJ2-7, with D perhaps TRBD1 (5 bases). Per germline, CDR1 MNHEY and CDR2 SMNVEV (reference sequence). The CDR3 has 14 amino acids. V was clipped by 3 bases and J by 2 bases, with 11 bases between them. This chain's CDR3 is CASSFKGPTYEQYF. The CDR3 DNA reads TGTGCCAGCAGTTTTAAGGGGCCGACCTACGAGCAGTACTTC.

The rearrangement joins TRBV16 to TRBJ2-5; a weak D match, TRBD2 (5 bases). V lost 2 bases, J lost 3 bases, and 7 bases lay in between. The CDR3 spans 13 residues. Germline CDR1 KGHSY, CDR2 FQNENV. The CDR3 sequence: CASSQGREETQYF. The CDR3 nucleotides are TGTGCCAGCAGCCAAGGGAGAGAAGAGACCCAGTACTTC.